This is a list of T cell receptor beta chains from one sample in a study of blood T cell repertoires in COVID-19. Here immunoSEQ multiplex PCR was the method, and the copy in TCRdb shows in-frame clones only, minus some. The data hold about 480,000 clones, with approximately 91% observed a single time. The sample taken for sequencing was PBMCs or T cells enriched from blood (not recorded which). The receptors shown here come from a woman aged 55-75 years who had recovered from COVID-19. CDR3s include the opening cysteine and the closing phenylalanine or tryptophan. A D gene is named only where the DNA matches it firmly. Size tells how often a clone was seen (once, few, many) or the class of an expanded clone, and some rows leave it out.

size: once; J: TRBJ2-1; V: TRBV10-3; D: TRBD2; CDR3: CATGASGGYNEQFF; DNA: TGTGCCACGGGGGCCAGCGGGGGGTACAATGAGCAGTTCTTC
size: .; J: TRBJ1-4; V: TRBV27; D: .; CDR3: CASSLRETGEKLFF; DNA: TGTGCCAGCAGTTTGCGGGAGACAGGTGAAAAACTGTTTTTT
size: .; J: TRBJ1-6; V: TRBV2; D: .; CDR3: CASSSQVSYNSPLHF; DNA: TGTGCCAGCAGTTCTCAGGTCTCCTATAATTCACCCCTCCACTTT
size: .; J: TRBJ1-3; V: TRBV11-2; D: TRBD1; CDR3: CASSLVSPTGVGNTIYF; DNA: TGTGCCAGCAGCTTAGTTTCCCCAACAGGGGTCGGAAACACCATATATTTT
size: once; J: TRBJ2-3; V: TRBV4-1; D: TRBD2; CDR3: CASSQVLAGGTDTQYF; DNA: TGCGCCAGCAGCCAAGTACTAGCGGGGGGGACAGATACGCAGTATTTT
size: .; J: TRBJ2-4; V: TRBV28; D: TRBD1; CDR3: CASSFGTGLQYIAKNIQYF; DNA: TGTGCCAGCAGTTTCGGGACAGGACTTCAATACATAGCCAAAAACATTCAGTACTTC
size: .; J: TRBJ2-6; V: TRBV6-6; D: TRBD1; CDR3: CASSFRKGQGEGSGANVLTF; DNA: TGTGCCAGCAGCTTCCGAAAGGGGCAGGGGGAAGGTTCTGGGGCCAACGTCCTGACTTTC
size: .; J: TRBJ1-6; V: TRBV2; D: TRBD1; CDR3: CAIPGTGINSPLHF; DNA: TGTGCCATCCCGGGGACAGGGATAAATTCACCCCTCCACTTT
size: .; J: TRBJ1-1; V: TRBV30; D: .; CDR3: CAWRPGALNTEAFF; DNA: TGTGCCTGGAGACCAGGGGCCCTGAACACTGAAGCTTTCTTT
size: .; J: TRBJ1-6; V: TRBV18; D: .; CDR3: CASSPKARNSPLHF; DNA: TGTGCCAGCTCACCAAAGGCCAGGAATTCACCCCTCCACTTT
size: .; J: TRBJ1-6; V: TRBV3-1/TRBV3-2; D: TRBD1; CDR3: CASSPLSGTGALSSYNSPLHF; DNA: TGTGCCAGCAGCCCCCTTTCCGGGACAGGGGCCTTAAGCTCCTATAATTCACCCCTCCACTTT
size: .; J: TRBJ1-5; V: TRBV19; D: TRBD1; CDR3: CASSIIKTGGSNQPQHF; DNA: TGTGCCAGTAGTATTATCAAAACAGGGGGCAGCAATCAGCCCCAGCATTTT
size: .; J: TRBJ1-5; V: TRBV30; D: .; CDR3: CAWSGGGNQPQHF; DNA: TGTGCCTGGAGTGGGGGAGGCAATCAGCCCCAGCATTTT
size: .; J: TRBJ2-1; V: TRBV28; D: TRBD2; CDR3: CASRGLVYEQFF; DNA: TGTGCCAGCCGGGGACTAGTCTATGAGCAGTTCTTC
size: .; J: TRBJ2-3; V: TRBV9; D: .; CDR3: CASSVGGAASTDTQYF; DNA: TGTGCCAGCAGCGTAGGTGGTGCGGCTAGCACAGATACGCAGTATTTT
size: .; J: TRBJ2-3; V: TRBV2; D: TRBD2; CDR3: CASSETPSGGGDTQYF; DNA: TGTGCCAGCAGTGAGACGCCTAGCGGGGGAGGAGATACGCAGTATTTT
size: .; J: TRBJ2-1; V: TRBV24-1; D: TRBD1; CDR3: CATARDRATGEQFF; DNA: TGTGCCACCGCGAGGGACAGGGCTACTGGTGAGCAGTTCTTC
size: .; J: TRBJ2-3; V: TRBV24-1; D: TRBD1; CDR3: CATSDIQGMGDTQYF; DNA: TGTGCCACCAGTGATATACAGGGGATGGGAGATACGCAGTATTTT
size: once; J: TRBJ2-6; V: TRBV4-2; D: .; CDR3: CASSQARPSAGANVLTF; DNA: TGTGCCAGCAGCCAAGCCCGCCCCTCGGCTGGGGCCAACGTCCTGACTTTC
size: .; J: TRBJ2-7; V: TRBV11-2; D: .; CDR3: CASSLGGGASYEQYF; DNA: TGTGCCAGCAGCTTAGGTGGGGGGGCTAGTTACGAGCAGTACTTC
size: .; J: TRBJ1-5; V: TRBV19; D: .; CDR3: CASSAEPGSNQPQHF; DNA: TGTGCCAGTAGTGCCGAGCCGGGAAGCAATCAGCCCCAGCATTTT
size: .; J: TRBJ2-3; V: TRBV30; D: TRBD2; CDR3: CASEKRGTTDTQYF; DNA: TGTGCCTCAGAGAAGCGGGGGACCACAGATACGCAGTATTTT
size: .; J: TRBJ1-5; V: TRBV2; D: .; CDR3: CASRRTMLGQPQHF; DNA: TGTGCCAGCAGGCGGACAATGTTGGGTCAGCCCCAGCATTTT
size: .; J: TRBJ2-3; V: TRBV19; D: .; CDR3: CASSMGPSTDTQYF; DNA: TGTGCCAGTAGTATGGGGCCCAGCACAGATACGCAGTATTTT
size: .; J: TRBJ1-1; V: TRBV19; D: .; CDR3: CASRLGGTEAFF; DNA: TGTGCCAGTAGACTCGGGGGCACTGAAGCTTTCTTT
size: .; J: TRBJ1-6; V: TRBV11-2; D: .; CDR3: CASRSGVNSPLHF; DNA: TGTGCCAGCAGATCAGGGGTAAATTCACCCCTCCACTTT
size: .; J: TRBJ1-4; V: TRBV6-6; D: .; CDR3: CASSPTSGARGEKLFF; DNA: TGTGCCAGCAGCCCAACATCAGGGGCGAGAGGTGAAAAACTGTTTTTT
size: .; J: TRBJ1-3; V: TRBV19; D: TRBD1; CDR3: CASSSGTGSGNTIYF; DNA: TGTGCCAGTAGTAGTGGGACAGGGAGTGGAAACACCATATATTTT
size: once; J: TRBJ2-6; V: TRBV6-4; D: .; CDR3: CASSAGISGANVLTF; DNA: TGTGCCAGCAGTGCAGGGATCTCCGGGGCCAACGTCCTGACTTTC
size: .; J: TRBJ1-1; V: TRBV6-5; D: .; CDR3: CASSYVSLINTEAFF; DNA: TGTGCCAGCAGTTACGTCAGTCTGATCAACACTGAAGCTTTCTTT
size: .; J: TRBJ1-2; V: TRBV19; D: .; CDR3: CASSIGPGPAGYTF; DNA: TGTGCCAGTAGTATAGGGCCAGGGCCGGCTGGCTACACCTTC
size: .; J: TRBJ2-7; V: TRBV6-5; D: TRBD2; CDR3: CASSYFGRGDEQYF; DNA: TGTGCCAGCAGTTACTTCGGGAGGGGTGACGAGCAGTACTTC
size: .; J: TRBJ1-1; V: TRBV2; D: .; CDR3: CASSEGGREAFF; DNA: TGTGCCAGCAGTGAAGGAGGGAGGGAAGCTTTCTTT
size: few; J: TRBJ2-2; V: TRBV4-1; D: .; CDR3: CASSRGEVAGELFF; DNA: TGCGCCAGCAGTAGGGGCGAAGTCGCCGGGGAGCTGTTTTTT
size: .; J: TRBJ1-6; V: TRBV2; D: TRBD1; CDR3: CASTPGQGPSPLHF; DNA: TGTGCCAGCACCCCGGGACAGGGTCCTTCACCCCTCCACTTT
size: .; J: TRBJ1-4; V: TRBV5-1; D: TRBD1; CDR3: CASSRQGTNEKLFF; DNA: TGCGCCAGCAGCCGACAGGGAACTAATGAAAAACTGTTTTTT
size: few; J: TRBJ2-1; V: TRBV2; D: .; CDR3: CASSENEPHEQFF; DNA: TGTGCCAGCAGTGAGAACGAGCCCCACGAGCAGTTCTTC
size: few; J: TRBJ2-2; V: TRBV12-3/TRBV12-4; D: .; CDR3: CASSLGHGELFF; DNA: TGTGCCAGCAGTTTAGGACACGGGGAGCTGTTTTTT
size: .; J: TRBJ1-3; V: TRBV4-2; D: .; CDR3: CASSQPHRDGNTIYF; DNA: TGTGCCAGCAGCCAGCCCCACAGGGACGGAAACACCATATATTTT